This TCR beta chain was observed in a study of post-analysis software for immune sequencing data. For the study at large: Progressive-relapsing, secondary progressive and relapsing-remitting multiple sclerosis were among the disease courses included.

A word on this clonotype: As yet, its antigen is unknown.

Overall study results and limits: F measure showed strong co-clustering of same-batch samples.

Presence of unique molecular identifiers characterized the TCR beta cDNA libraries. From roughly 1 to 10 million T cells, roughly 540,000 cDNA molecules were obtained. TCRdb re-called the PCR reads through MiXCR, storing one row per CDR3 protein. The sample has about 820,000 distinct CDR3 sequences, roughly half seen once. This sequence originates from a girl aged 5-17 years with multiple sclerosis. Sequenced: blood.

The CDR3: CASSYRQGVNSPLHF. The DNA for the CDR3 is TGTGCCAGCAGCTACCGACAGGGTGTTAATTCACCCCTCCACTTT. The rearrangement uses TRBV7-2 and TRBJ1-6, with 7 bases lining up with TRBD1. This CDR3 is built from 15 residues. Germline V gene data show CDR1 as SGHTA and CDR2 as FQGNSA. J gave up 6 bases and V 4 bases, and 6 bases lay outside the gene matches.